This entry concerns a single T cell receptor (beta chain). Under the authors' procedure: Counts of nucleated cells, estimated from reference gene primer amplification, were obtained. Measured with immunoSEQ multiplex PCR; TCRdb has only the in-frame clones, and not every one. V and J calls and clone size are those listed in that table; D and trimming were worked out from the DNA. Found here are fewer than 15,000 clones, over 75% of them singletons; the top ten hold approximately 2.5%. The source of the sample is a study of blood T cell repertoires in COVID-19. In the study overall: Samples came from the United States, Italy and Spain, spanning acute and convalescent COVID-19. T cells, B-cell-depleted T cells, or PBMCs provided the cDNA or gDNA that served as material.

This sequence originates from a human donor in a cohort sampled during active COVID-19. Sample: peripheral blood.

The CDR3 DNA sequence: TGTGCCAGCAGTAAAGGGGGGAACACTGAAGCTTTCTTT. This codes for CASSKGGNTEAFF. The rearrangement joins TRBV12-3 or TRBV12-4 to TRBJ1-1; a weak D match, TRBD1 (6 bases). V was clipped by 5 bases and J by 1 base, with 8 bases between them. The CDR3 runs to 13 residues.